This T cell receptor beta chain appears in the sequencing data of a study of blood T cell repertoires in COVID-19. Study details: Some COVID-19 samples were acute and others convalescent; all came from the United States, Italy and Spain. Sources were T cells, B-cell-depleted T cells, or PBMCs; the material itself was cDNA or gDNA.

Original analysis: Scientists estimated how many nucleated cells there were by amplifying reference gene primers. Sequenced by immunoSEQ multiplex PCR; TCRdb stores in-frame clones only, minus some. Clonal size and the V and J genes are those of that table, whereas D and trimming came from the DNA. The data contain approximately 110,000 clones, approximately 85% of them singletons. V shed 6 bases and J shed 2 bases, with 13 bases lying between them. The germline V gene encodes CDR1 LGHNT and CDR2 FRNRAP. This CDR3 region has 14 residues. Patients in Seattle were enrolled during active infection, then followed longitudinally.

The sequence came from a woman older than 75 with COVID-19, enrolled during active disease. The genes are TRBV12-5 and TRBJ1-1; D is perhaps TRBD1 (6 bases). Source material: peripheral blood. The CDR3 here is CASGLGTLNTEAFF. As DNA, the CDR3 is TGTGCTAGTGGACTAGGGACACTAAACACTGAAGCTTTCTTT.